Included here is one TCR beta chain sequence, with context. These data come from a study of shared clonotypes between healthy human individuals. Libraries were prepared by immunoSEQ multiplex PCR; TCRdb keeps only in-frame clonotypes and omits some of them. Of 1 million to 1.3 million clones in the sample, about 80% were seen once. What was sequenced was memory CD4+ T cells from PBMCs. Subset noted: CD45RA-negative fraction. The source is a young man in good health. Some clones in this sample may be carry-over from other donors' samples.

The CDR3 loop reads CASTSDRGTEAFF. The CDR3 nucleotides are TGCGCCAGCACCTCGGACAGGGGCACTGAAGCTTTCTTT. The chain has TRBV5-1 and TRBJ1-1; 9 bases match TRBD1. Germline CDR1 reads SGHRS; CDR2 reads YFSETQ. The length of the CDR3 is 13 residues. V trimming: 6 bases; J trimming: 4 bases; junction bases outside the gene matches: 4.